This T cell receptor beta chain was obtained from a study of Tregs in tolerant kidney transplant recipients (dated by TCRdb to the late 2010s). Broadly, across the study: Transplants used related donors with nonmyeloablative bone marrow transplantation; mixed chimerism was transient in the human trials. TCRbeta sequencing was used in the study to identify donor-specific regulatory T cells before combined kidney and bone marrow transplantation, and the identified cells were then tracked after transplant. General findings and caveats noted by the study authors: Because the study included only a small number of patients, the results must be confirmed in larger populations and under other immunosuppression protocols. Biological reproducibility was not directly addressed, though technical replication error appeared minimal. In tolerant patients, donor-specific Tregs expanded more than Tregs overall, which suggests antigen-driven rather than nonspecific expansion. For some patients, the PCR primers changed as time went on, which meant samples from those patients could not be compared with one another at the nucleotide level. The most biologically relevant and donor-specific TCRbeta repertoire appeared to be identified by expanding Tregs with activated donor B cells.

What this sample's time point label stands for: blood sample drawn before combined kidney and bone marrow transplant. Thawed PBMCs were FACS-sorted into unstimulated Tregs (CD4+CD25+CD127-), CD4+ non-Tregs (CD4+CD25-), CD4 cells and CD8 cells. The patients were several recipients of combined kidney and bone marrow transplants from the ITN036ST trial, and samples were available only from these trial subjects. Healthy control blood was processed by Ficoll density gradient to PBMCs and cryopreserved; patient PBMCs were collected before and after transplant. About this clone: The antigen it recognizes is unknown. Per-base qualities were not stored, and no clone one base away is much larger.

For TCRbeta CDR3 sequencing, genomic DNA was extracted from sorted cells using the QIAGEN DNeasy Blood and Tissue Kit. High-throughput TCRbeta CDR3 sequencing, which included PCR amplification with bias correction and internal controls, was done commercially through immunoSEQ. The authors' analysis ran thus. Unique productive TCRbeta sequences were defined by CDR3 nucleotide sequence when primers matched and otherwise by CDR3 amino acid sequence together with Vbeta and Jbeta genes. As a correction for sorting error, sequences shared between sorted populations at a frequency ratio of 2:1 or less were discarded, and the remaining shared sequences were assigned to the higher population. Sequences were defined as donor-reactive when expanded at least 5-fold in CFSE-low cells versus unstimulated cells and present at a frequency of at least 0.01% in CFSE-low cells. Jensen-Shannon divergence, calculated on the top 100 TCRbeta sequences ranked by frequency, was used to quantify repertoire divergence. For any sample with multiple sequencing runs, sorting error was corrected in each run separately before the runs were pooled. The table was pulled from immuneACCESS by TCRdb, which kept in-frame rearrangements only. Such tables lose some clones; where checked, under half of the loss comes from unresolved V genes, and the rest has no known cause. The D gene and trimming were derived from the DNA, and the V and J assignments and clone size from that table. The sample table lists around 77,000 clones, 95% to 98% of them with a count of one. The top ten constitute roughly 0.59% of the sample.

The CDR3 contains 17 residues, cysteine and phenylalanine counted. Only the CDR3 region is kept as DNA, spanning 51 bases read in frame from base 1. Based on the germline V gene (reference sequence), the CDR1 and CDR2 sequences are MNHEY and SMNVEV. The junction shows trimming of 6 bases on V and 4 bases on J, and the gene matches do not reach 16 bases of it. The specimen was CD4+ T cells from blood, collected before the transplant. The chain is made from TRBV27 and TRBJ2-7; TRBD2 matches 9 bases in the middle. This TCR derives from a human donor who received a combined kidney and bone marrow transplant. The CDR3: CASSPHAEAGGRYEQYF. The sequence in DNA is TGTGCCAGCAGCCCCCATGCCGAAGCGGGAGGAAGGTACGAGCAGTACTTC.